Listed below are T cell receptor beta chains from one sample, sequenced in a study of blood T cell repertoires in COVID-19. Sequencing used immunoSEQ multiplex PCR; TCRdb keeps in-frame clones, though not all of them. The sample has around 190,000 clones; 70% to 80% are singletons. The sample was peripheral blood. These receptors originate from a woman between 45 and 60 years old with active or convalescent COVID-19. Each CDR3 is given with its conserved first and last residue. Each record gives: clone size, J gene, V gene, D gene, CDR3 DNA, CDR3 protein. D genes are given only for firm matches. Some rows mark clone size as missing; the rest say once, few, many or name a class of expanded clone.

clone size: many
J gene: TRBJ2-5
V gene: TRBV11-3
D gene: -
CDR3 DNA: TGTGCCAGCAGCGGAGGGCCGGGGACCTCCACCAGGTACTTC
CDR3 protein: CASSGGPGTSTRYF

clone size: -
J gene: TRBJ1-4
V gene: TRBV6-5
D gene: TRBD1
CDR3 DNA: TGTGCCAGCAGTTACACCCGGACAGGCACCAATGAAAAACTGTTTTTT
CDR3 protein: CASSYTRTGTNEKLFF

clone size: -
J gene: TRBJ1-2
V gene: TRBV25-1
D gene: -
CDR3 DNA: TGTGCCAGCAGTTCACAGGGTAGGACCCGGGGCTATGGCTACACCTTC
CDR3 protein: CASSSQGRTRGYGYTF

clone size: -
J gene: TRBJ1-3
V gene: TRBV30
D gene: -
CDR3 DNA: TGTGCCTGGAGTACAGCAAGCCAGGGGGGAAACACCATATATTTT
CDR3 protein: CAWSTASQGGNTIYF

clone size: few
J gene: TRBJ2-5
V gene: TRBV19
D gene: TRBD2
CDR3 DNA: TGTGCCAGTAGTATTGGCGGGGGGACCCAAGAGACCCAGTACTTC
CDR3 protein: CASSIGGGTQETQYF

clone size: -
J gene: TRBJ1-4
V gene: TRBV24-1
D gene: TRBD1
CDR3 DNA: TGTGCCACCAGAGGACAGGGTTGGGAAAAACTGTTTTTT
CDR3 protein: CATRGQGWEKLFF

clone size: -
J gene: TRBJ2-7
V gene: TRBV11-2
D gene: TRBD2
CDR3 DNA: TGTGCCAGCAGCTTAGGACACGGGAGGTCCTACGAGCAGTACTTC
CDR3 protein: CASSLGHGRSYEQYF

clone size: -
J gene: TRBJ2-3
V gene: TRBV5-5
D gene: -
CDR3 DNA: TGTGCCAGCAGCCTACTAGCTAGCACAGATACGCAGTATTTT
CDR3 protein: CASSLLASTDTQYF

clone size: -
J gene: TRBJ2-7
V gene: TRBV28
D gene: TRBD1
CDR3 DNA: TGTGCCAGCAGTCGCTGGACAGGGGAAAGGGGAGAGCAGTACTTC
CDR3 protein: CASSRWTGERGEQYF

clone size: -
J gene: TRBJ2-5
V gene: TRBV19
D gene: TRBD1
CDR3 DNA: TGTGCCAGTAGTATGGGGGACAGCCGGGAGACCCAGTACTTC
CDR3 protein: CASSMGDSRETQYF

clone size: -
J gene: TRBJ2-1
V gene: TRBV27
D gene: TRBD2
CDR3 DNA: TGTGCCAGCAGTTTATGGGGCGGGGGGGCCGGGAATGAGCAGTTCTTC
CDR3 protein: CASSLWGGGAGNEQFF

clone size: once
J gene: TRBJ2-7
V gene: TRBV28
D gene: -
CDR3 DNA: TGTGCCAGCAGTTTAGGGGGAGGAGCGGAGGCCTACGAGCAGTACTTC
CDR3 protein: CASSLGGGAEAYEQYF

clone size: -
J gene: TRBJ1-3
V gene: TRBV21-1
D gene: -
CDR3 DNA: TGTGCCAGCAGCAAATTAGATTCCGAGGGTTTGGCTGGAAACACCATATATTTT
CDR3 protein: CASSKLDSEGLAGNTIYF

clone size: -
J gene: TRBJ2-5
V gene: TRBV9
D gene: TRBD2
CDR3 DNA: TGTGCCAGCAGCGTGGGGGCAACTAGCGGGGGCCAAGAGACCCAGTACTTC
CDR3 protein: CASSVGATSGGQETQYF

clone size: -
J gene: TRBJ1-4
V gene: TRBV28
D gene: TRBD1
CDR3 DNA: TGTGCCAGCAGTTCACACAGGGGACGTGAAAAACTGTTTTTT
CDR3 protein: CASSSHRGREKLFF

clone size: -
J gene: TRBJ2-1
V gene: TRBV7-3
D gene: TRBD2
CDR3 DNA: TGTGCCAGCAGCTTAGTTCCCAGGACTAGCGGGAGAGTTGGCTCCTACAATGAGCAGTTCTTC
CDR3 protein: CASSLVPRTSGRVGSYNEQFF

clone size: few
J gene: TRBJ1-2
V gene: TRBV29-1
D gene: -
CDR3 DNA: TGCAGCGTTGAAGTGGGGGCTCAGACTAACTATGGCTACACCTTC
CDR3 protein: CSVEVGAQTNYGYTF

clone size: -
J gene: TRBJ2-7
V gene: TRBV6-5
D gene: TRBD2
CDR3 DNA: TGTGCCAGCAGCCTAGCGGGAGACGGGCTGGGGGAGCAGTACTTC
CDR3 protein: CASSLAGDGLGEQYF

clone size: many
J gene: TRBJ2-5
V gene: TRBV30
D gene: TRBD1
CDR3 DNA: TGTGCCTACAGGGGGCAAGAGACCCAGTACTTC
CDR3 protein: CAYRGQETQYF

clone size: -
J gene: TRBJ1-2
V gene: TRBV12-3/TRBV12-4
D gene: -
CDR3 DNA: TGTGCCAGCAGCCGGACAGCTAACTATGGCTACACCTTC
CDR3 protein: CASSRTANYGYTF

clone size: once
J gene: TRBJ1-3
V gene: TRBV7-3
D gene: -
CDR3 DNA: TGTGCCAGCAGCTTCCTACCCTCTGGAAACACCATATATTTT
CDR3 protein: CASSFLPSGNTIYF

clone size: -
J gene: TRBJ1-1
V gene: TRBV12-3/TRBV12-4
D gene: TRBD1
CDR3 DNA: TGTGCCAGCAGTTACAGGGGGGGGATTGAAGCTTTCTTT
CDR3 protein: CASSYRGGIEAFF

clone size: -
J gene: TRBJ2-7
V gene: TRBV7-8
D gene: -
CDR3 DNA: TGTGCCAGCAGCTTAGGGGTCCCAGGCAAGCAGTACTTC
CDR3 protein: CASSLGVPGKQYF